Shown below are 12 T cell receptor beta chains from a single sample sequenced in a study of T cells after yellow fever vaccination. TCRdb analysed the 5' RACE reads with MiXCR anew, one entry per CDR3 protein. In the table there are 350,000 to 550,000 distinct CDR3 sequences, 18% of which are singletons. Source: PBMCs, taken before the yellow fever booster vaccination. The receptors derive from a man aged 18 to 35 who received the YFV17D yellow fever vaccine.

This clonotype has only a few counts. This sequence joins TRBV2 and TRBJ2-7; TRBD1 agrees at 8 bases. CDR3 size: 13 residues. With 6 bases clipped from V and 5 bases from J, the junction kept 6 bases outside the gene matches. Germline V gene lookup returns CDR1 SNHLY and CDR2 FYNNEI. The CDR3 spells CASRPQQGDEQYF. The CDR3 region has the DNA TGTGCCAGCAGACCGCAACAGGGGGACGAGCAGTACTTC. The full variable domain, rest sourced from reference TRBV2 and TRBJ2-7, is EPEVTQTPSHQVTQMGQEVILRCVPISNHLYFYWYRQILGQKVEFLVSFYNNEISEKSEIFDDQFSVERPDGSNFTLKIRSTKLEDSAMYFCASRPQQGDEQYFGPGTRLTVT.

This clonotype has a handful of counts. V usage is TRBV5-1 and J usage is TRBJ1-6; TRBD1 might be the D (6 bases). This CDR3 is built from 17 residues. Trimming stripped 4 bases from V and 9 bases from J, with 23 bases between. The V gene's germline CDR1 is SGHRS and CDR2 YFSETQ. The CDR3 reads CASSPGHGGLTISPLHF. CDR3 nucleotide sequence: TGCGCCAGCAGCCCCGGGCATGGGGGCTTAACGATTTCACCCCTCCACTTT.

This clonotype occurred a few times. J is TRBJ2-1 and V is TRBV7-2, with TRBD2 matching 10 bases. This CDR3 is 14 amino acids long. V dropped 5 bases and J dropped 14; count of bases not matched to a gene: 12. From germline, CDR1 is SGHTA and CDR2 FQGNSA. The CDR3 DNA sequence: TGTGCCAGCAGCGAGGCCAGCGGGGGGGAGGTTAAGTTCTTC. Amino acids: CASSEASGGEVKFF.

The chain links TRBV12-3 or TRBV12-4 to TRBJ1-5; the D is unclear. The CDR3 runs to 14 residues. V shed 3 bases and J shed 10 bases, with 16 bases lying between them. This CDR3 reads CASSFGPGESPQHF. As DNA, the CDR3 is TGTGCCAGCAGTTTTGGGCCGGGCGAAAGTCCCCAGCATTTT.

This clonotype was seen a handful of times. The chain joins TRBV7-9 to TRBJ2-1, with a possible D match to TRBD2 (6 bases). The CDR3 sequence is 15 residues long. V was pared by 6 bases and J by 8 bases, with 20 bases between. Germline lookup yields CDR1 SEHNR and CDR2 FQNEAQ (reference sequence). This CDR3 is CASSRPTGDWDEQFF. DNA of the CDR3: TGTGCCAGCAGTCGGCCAACGGGGGACTGGGATGAGCAGTTCTTC.

The J gene is TRBJ2-1, the V gene TRBV28, with TRBD2 identical over 7 bases. The CDR3 consists of 14 residues. Per germline, CDR1 MDHEN and CDR2 SYDVKM. The V gene end was trimmed by 10 bases and the J gene end by 0 bases; junction bases not matched to a gene: 6. This CDR3 is CATGGDGSYNEQFF. CDR3 in DNA: TGTGCCACGGGAGGAGACGGCTCCTACAATGAGCAGTTCTTC.

The V and J genes are TRBV6-5 and TRBJ2-2, with 7 bases matching TRBD1. This CDR3 is 16 amino acids long. The germline V gene encodes CDR1 MNHEY and CDR2 SVGAGI. J was trimmed by 6 bases and V by 5 bases; bases with no gene match: 12. The CDR3 DNA follows: TGTGCCAGCAGTACAAGACAGGGTCGCGCGTCCGGGGAGCTGTTTTTT. Amino acid sequence: CASSTRQGRASGELFF.

There are a few counts of this clonotype. This chain connects TRBV7-9 to TRBJ1-4; tentative D call: TRBD1 (6 bases). The CDR3 is 14 residues long. V was clipped by 2 bases and J by 6 bases, with 10 bases between them. The germline gives CDR1 SEHNR, CDR2 FQNEAQ (reference sequence). The CDR3 DNA reads as TGTGCCAGCAGCTTAACAGGGATGGATGAAAAACTGTTTTTT. Amino acids: CASSLTGMDEKLFF. The variable domain in full, with the rest retrieved from reference TRBV7-9 and TRBJ1-4, is DTGVSQNPRHKITKRGQNVTFRCDPISEHNRLYWYRQTLGQGPEFLTYFQNEAQLEKSRLLSDRFSAERPKGSFSTLEIQRTEQGDSAMYLCASSLTGMDEKLFFGSGTQLSVL.

The chain couples TRBV7-2 to TRBJ2-4; 7 bases line up with TRBD2. CDR1 is SGHTA and CDR2 is FQGNSA in the germline V gene. This CDR3 comprises 14 residues. With 7 bases clipped from V and 7 bases from J, the junction kept 10 bases outside the gene matches. The CDR3 DNA is TGTGCCAGCACCCTGGTGGGGCGGGGGAACATTCAGTACTTC. Its protein is CASTLVGRGNIQYF. Looking up the rest from reference TRBV7-2 and TRBJ2-4 gives the full variable domain: GAGVSQSPSNKVTEKGKDVELRCDPISGHTALYWYRQSLGQGLEFLIYFQGNSAPDKSGLPSDRFSAERTGGSVSTLTIQRTQQEDSAVYLCASTLVGRGNIQYFGAGTRLSVL.

This clonotype appeared a few times. This sequence joins TRBV2 and TRBJ2-7; D is possibly TRBD2 (5 bases). The CDR3 has 14 residues. The germline V and J ends were trimmed by 3 bases and 4 bases, with 13 bases remaining between them. Germline assignment: CDR1 SNHLY and CDR2 FYNNEI. The DNA for the CDR3 is TGTGCCAGCAGTGAGGGGAGACCTCTTTACGAGCAGTACGTC. Its protein product is CASSEGRPLYEQYV.

V is TRBV5-1 and J is TRBJ2-1, with D unclear. Germline CDR1 and CDR2: SGHRS and YFSETQ. V lost 4 bases and J lost 10, with 18 bases in between. This CDR3 is built from 14 residues. In DNA form, the CDR3 reads TGCGCCAGCAGCCTTGCCCATTCCAGCCCGGAGCAGTTCTTC. As protein: CASSLAHSSPEQFF.

V gene TRBV10-3 combines with J gene TRBJ1-1; D remains unclear. V shed 6 bases and J shed 5 bases, with 19 bases lying between them. CDR1 is ENHRY, CDR2 SYGVKD, per germline. The CDR3 loop spans 15 amino acids. CDR3 sequence: CAIREPRVGRTEAFF. The CDR3, as DNA: TGTGCCATCAGAGAGCCCCGTGTAGGGAGGACTGAAGCTTTCTTT.